The 3 T cell receptor beta chains given below trace back to one sample, sequenced in a study of OX40 agonist ivuxolimab in advanced cancers. Profiling relied on immunoSEQ multiplex PCR, and the TCRdb table lists in-frame clones only, not all of them. Seen here are more than 9,500 clones, 65% to 80% observed once, and the top ten hold around 30%. This material consisted of CD4+ or CD8+ T cells sorted from blood, taken in a trial of the OX40 agonist ivuxolimab. These receptors originate from an adult with an advanced solid tumor such as melanoma, head and neck, liver or kidney cancer.

The chain links TRBV2 to TRBJ1-5, with 8 bases lining up with TRBD1. Germline V lookup: CDR1 SNHLY, CDR2 FYNNEI. V was clipped by 6 bases and J by 7 bases; unmatched bases: 5. The CDR3 covers 13 residues. As DNA, the CDR3 is TGTGCCAGCAGAGGACAGGGTGCACAGCCCCAGCATTTT. Translation gives CASRGQGAQPQHF.

The V gene is TRBV28, the J gene TRBJ1-2; 7 bases are shared with TRBD1. J lost 3 bases, V lost 3 bases, and 13 bases had no gene match. This CDR3 region has 17 residues. The V gene's germline CDR1 is MDHEN and CDR2 SYDVKM. The CDR3 DNA reads as TGTGCCAGCAGTTTCCCGACACAGGGGACGCGCCACTATGGCTACACCTTC. Protein sequence: CASSFPTQGTRHYGYTF.

The rearrangement links TRBV7-3 to TRBJ2-1, with D unclear. Trimming cost V 3 bases and J 3 bases, with 6 bases left between them. The CDR3 has 13 amino acids. CDR1 is SGHTA, CDR2 FQGTGA, per germline. The CDR3 sequence is CASSFGGYNEQFF. The CDR3 DNA reads TGTGCCAGCAGCTTCGGTGGCTACAATGAGCAGTTCTTC.